This TCR beta chain appears in the sequencing data of a study of lymphopenia after photon versus proton radiotherapy. Overall study findings and caveats: Post-nadir TCR diversity decline inversely tracked overall survival among those who died. Under photons, naive T cells and diversity fell while effector/memory populations rose. After the lymphocyte nadir, photon-treated repertoires showed oligoclonal expansion, especially of CD8+ Temra cells.

This CDR3 is built from 13 residues. Germline values: CDR1 SEHNR, CDR2 FQNEAQ (reference sequence). Trimming removed 5 bases at V and 11 bases at J, with 15 bases between. This table comes from immunoSEQ multiplex PCR, and its TCRdb copy is limited to in-frame clones, with some not included. There are some 64,000 clones in the sample; around 87% occur only once, and 9.5% to 15% lies in the top ten. Regarding this clone: Antigen: not known.

This TCR derives from an elderly man with esophageal cancer. This specimen was peripheral blood, taken from a patient treated with proton-based radiotherapy. V and J are TRBV7-9 and TRBJ1-4, with D perhaps matching TRBD1 (6 bases). In nucleotides, the CDR3 is TGTGCCAGCAGCCCCCTGGACAGCGCTAAACTGTTTTTT. Protein product: CASSPLDSAKLFF.